This T cell receptor beta chain came from a study of CD8+ T cells in alopecia areata listed by TCRdb under 2018. Describing the broader study: Treated patients were enrolled in an open-label pilot trial of oral tofacitinib, 5 to 10 mg twice daily, for moderate-to-severe alopecia areata. Clonality in the scalp was compared among normal scalp (n=4), patchy alopecia areata scalp (n=8), and alopecia totalis/universalis scalp (n=8). The SALT score, which quantifies the percentage of affected scalp surface area, was used to measure disease severity in treated patients. RNA was extracted with the PAXgene miRNA kit for fixed scalp, the miRNeasy kit for PBMCs, and the RNeasy kit for mouse skin. TCRbeta CDR3 regions were amplified by immunoSEQ multiplex PCR using 35 Vbeta forward and 13 Jbeta reverse primers. Scalp tissue and sorted CD4+ and CD8+ peripheral blood T cells from patchy and totalis/universalis alopecia areata patients and from healthy controls were covered by human TCRbeta sequencing. Patients received tofacitinib for 6 to 18 months and were then followed off drug for 6 months to check for delayed response and recurrence. Biopsies were taken from tofacitinib-treated patients at baseline and again at 4 and 24 weeks into treatment, and several of those patients also had a later scalp biopsy. In both human patients and the C3H/HeJ mouse model, the study applied high-throughput TCRbeta sequencing to look at T cell clonal expansion in alopecia areata. Points the paper makes about the study in general: With tofacitinib, both scalp clonality and the number of expanded CD8+ clones among the top 100 scalp clones went down significantly. Shared TCR sequences between patients were less evident than in mice, which may be partly attributable to HLA diversity in the patient population. Unlike mouse skin, where gammadelta T cells dominate, normal human skin contains resident alphabeta T cells that get sequenced too, which complicates analysis of the scalp TCR repertoire. During tofacitinib treatment, many expanded lesional clones remained in scalp and blood, and this persistence may partly explain relapse after treatment is stopped. Higher clonality and more expanded CD8+ clones were observed in lesional scalp than in normal scalp, particularly in alopecia totalis/universalis, a finding suggestive of antigenic drive. Because the treated cohort was small and had only one nonresponder, larger studies are needed to examine links between baseline CD8+ expansion and response.

This specimen's time point label, per the study, means: around 29 days on oral tofacitinib. Per the publication, the treatment or condition label means: oral pan-JAK inhibitor, 5-10 mg twice daily. Lesional scalp punch biopsies and peripheral blood were obtained from alopecia areata patients. PBMCs were separated by density centrifugation and stained for CD3, CD4 and CD8, after which CD4+ and CD8+ T cells were sorted on a FACSAria. Based on the germline V gene, the CDR1 and CDR2 sequences are SQVTM and ANQGSEA. Ends trimmed: V by 3 bases, J by 5 bases; bases unmatched to a gene: 5. The CDR3 starts with the cysteine, ends with the phenylalanine, and has 13 residues. Only the CDR3 DNA stays, 39 bases, in frame from base 1. Notes on this clone: It has no known antigen specificity. Per-nucleotide qualities are absent, and no much larger clonotype sits a single base away.

Library preparation employed the immunoSEQ multiplex PCR assay. RNA was extracted from all samples and reverse transcribed into cDNA as template for TCR sequencing. First-strand cDNA was synthesized with SuperScript III using a 2:1 mix of oligo-dT and random hexamers. A synthetic immune receptor repertoire was used to measure amplification bias, and any remaining bias was corrected computationally. The study's processing was this. Raw reads were preprocessed for error removal, and CDR3 was defined according to IMGT conventions as running from the conserved cysteine to phenylalanine. To get clonality, Shannon entropy was normalized by log2 of the number of productive unique TCRs and the result was subtracted from 1. Whether each scalp clone was CD4 or CD8 was inferred by checking scalp TCRbeta sequences against the CD4 and CD8 repertoires from sorted blood. The table comes from immuneACCESS by way of TCRdb, which keeps in-frame sequences with V and J called. Part of the clones is missing from these tables; in studies checked, under half for an unresolved V gene and the rest for unknown reasons. V, J and clone size are those of that table, while D and trimming were read from the DNA. This sample gives tens of thousands of clones in total; 25% to 30% of them show up just once. In total, the top ten clones hold 14% to 15% of the sample.

This receptor was identified in a human donor with alopecia areata. Recombination joined TRBV29-1 with TRBJ2-7, with TRBD1 matching 9 junction bases. The specimen was CD8+ T cells sorted from blood, collected at week 4, from a patient treated with tofacitinib. The CDR3 loop reads CSVEAGQGDEQYF. At the DNA level, the sequence is TGCAGCGTTGAGGCGGGACAGGGTGACGAGCAGTACTTC.